The clone carrying this T cell receptor (beta chain) appeared a few times. Its target is not known. This sample is part of a study of shared clonotypes between healthy human individuals. Study conclusions and caveats: Sharing of clonotypes among donors was expected to vary with sequencing depth.

Original handling: Owing to the provision of junction-only sequences devoid of quality scores by immunoSEQ, filtering differed. Assay used: immunoSEQ multiplex PCR; TCRdb lists only in-frame clones, some missing. That table is the source of V, J and clone size, and D and trimming were worked out from the DNA. The repertoire holds about 490,000 clones, about 85% seen once, with 10% to 15% in the top ten. CDR3 length equals 12 residues. Germline loops: CDR1 GTSNPN, CDR2 SVGIG (reference sequence). The ends were cut back, 1 base at V and 6 bases at J, with 10 bases in the middle. It was tens of millions of PBMCs that unsorted samples used for genomic DNA.

Input material: PBMCs. The receptor was derived from a woman aged 35 to 49 in good health. Some clones in this sample may be carry-over from other donors' samples. This chain joins TRBV30 and TRBJ2-7; D is ambiguous. CDR3 DNA: TGTGCCTGGAGTGGAAGTGCCCCCGAGCAGTACTTC. It translates to CAWSGSAPEQYF. Based on the CDR3 plus reference TRBV30 and TRBJ2-7, the full variable domain is SQTIHQWPATLVQPVGSPLSLECTVEGTSNPNLYWYRQAAGRGLQLLFYSVGIGQISSEVPQNLSASRPQDRQFILSSKKLLLSDSGFYLCAWSGSAPEQYFGPGTRLTVT.